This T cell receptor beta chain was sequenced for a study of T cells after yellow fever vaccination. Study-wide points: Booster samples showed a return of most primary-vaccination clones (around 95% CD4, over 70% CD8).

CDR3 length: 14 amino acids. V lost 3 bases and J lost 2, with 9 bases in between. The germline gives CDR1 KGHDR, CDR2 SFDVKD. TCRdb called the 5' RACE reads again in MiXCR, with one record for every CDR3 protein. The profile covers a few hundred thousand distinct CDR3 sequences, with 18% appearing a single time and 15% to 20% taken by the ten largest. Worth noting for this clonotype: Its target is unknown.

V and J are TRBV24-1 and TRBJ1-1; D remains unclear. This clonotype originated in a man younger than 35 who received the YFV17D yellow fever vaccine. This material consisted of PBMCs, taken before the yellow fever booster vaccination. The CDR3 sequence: CATSDISHNTEAFF. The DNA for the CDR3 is TGTGCCACCAGTGATATCTCGCATAACACTGAAGCTTTCTTT.